These 2 T cell receptor beta chains were sequenced from one sample in a study of PD-L1 blockade in urothelial cancer. The table came from immunoSEQ multiplex PCR; TCRdb's copy has only in-frame clones and leaves some out. This sample has approximately 90,000 clones, with roughly 89% found just once. The time point here: pretreatment peripheral blood. This specimen consisted of PBMCs, obtained around atezolizumab (anti-PD-L1) treatment. The receptors were gathered from a man in his sixties with urothelial cancer.

V and J are TRBV30 and TRBJ2-3, with 10 bases identical to TRBD2. Germline V gene sequence: CDR1 GTSNPN, CDR2 SVGIG (reference sequence). Unmatched junction bases numbered 5, after V lost 2 bases and J lost 0 bases. CDR3 length: 16 amino acids. The chain's CDR3 is CAWSLAGGSSTDTQYF. CDR3 nucleotide sequence: TGTGCCTGGAGTTTAGCGGGAGGTTCTAGCACAGATACGCAGTATTTT.

The chain joins TRBV11-3 to TRBJ2-1, with 10 bases lining up with TRBD2. This CDR3 has 17 amino acids. V was pared by 1 base and J by 5 bases, with 8 bases of the junction left unmatched. Germline V gene lookup returns CDR1 SGHNT and CDR2 YENEEA. The CDR3 nucleotides are TGTGCCAGCAGCTTAGGGCAAGGACTAGCGGCCCACAATGAGCAGTTCTTC. Protein sequence: CASSLGQGLAAHNEQFF.